This T cell receptor (beta chain) appears in the sequencing data of a study of blood T cells in healthy people across ages (dated by TCRdb to about 2015). Study-wide context: Template switching captured roughly one uniquely barcoded TCR beta cDNA molecule per two T cells in model experiments. Age-related changes in TCR beta repertoire diversity were measured in the study by deep sequencing normalized with unique cDNA molecular identifiers. Donors were grouped into four age groups: young (average roughly 15 years), middle-aged (around 39), aged (about 59) and long-lived (about 82). Using the same blood draw, the study looked at two additional independent replicas of 1 million unique cDNA reads for two donors, one aged 18 to 30 and the other aged 80 or older.

Preparation of the library involved 5' RACE. This sample was sequenced with an Illumina HiSeq 2500. A second roughly 6 to 12 cycle PCR used a sample-barcoded 5' primer and a J-beta primer mix. A template-switch 5' adaptor carrying 12 random nucleotides introduced a unique molecular identifier onto each TCR beta cDNA molecule. At least 2.5 million CDR3-containing paired-end reads were obtained from each sample. First-strand cDNA synthesis was performed from all RNA using the Mint cDNA synthesis kit, with priming by a TRBC-specific oligonucleotide. Following uracil-DNA glycosylase treatment, all cDNA underwent a first 18-cycle PCR with the universal primers M1SS and BC2_uni_R. From the authors' description of their analysis: For normalization, 1 million high-quality reads, each with a distinct molecular identifier, were randomly selected from each sample. Reads sharing molecular identifiers were discarded rather than binned into consensus sequences. MiTCR, run with a Q25 quality threshold and the strictest error-elimination algorithm, handled CDR3 identification, clonotype clustering and error correction. Lower-bound total TCR beta diversity was estimated with a nonparametric unseen species model using Euler transformation. TCRdb cleaned the public reads at Q25 with fastp, built clones with MiXCR and kept in-frame beta chains. Rows matching on CDR3 protein sequence are summarized as one entry with the most common DNA and genes. For this entry, the V and J calls and clone size follow TCRdb and not the study's own pipeline. Across this sample there are 780,000 or so distinct CDR3 sequences, with roughly 25% seen only once. The ten largest clones represent 3% to 4.5% of the sample.

Of note for this clonotype: Its binding antigen is unknown. Base quality data are lacking; no much larger clone is found one base away.

The CDR3 holds 13 amino acids from the cysteine to the phenylalanine. The retained sequence is limited to the CDR3, 39 bases, with the frame set at the first base. Looking up the germline V gene yields CDR1 SGHTA and CDR2 FQGNSA. Study-level results and caveats: A strong correlation was found between observed TCR beta diversity and the percentage of naive T cells measured by flow cytometry. The CMV infection status of donors was not known, potentially confounding age-related changes in expanded clonotypes. Observed TCR beta diversity per million T cells fell roughly linearly with age, and a significant reduction was already apparent by age approximately 40. Since profiling was done on bulk unsorted PBMCs, naive and antigen-experienced compartments could not be conclusively compared. The long-lived group showed more naive CD4+ T cells, fewer expanded clones and increased TCR diversity than the aged group, suggesting age selection. Total diversity estimates from one million sequenced T cells were considered lower bounds and underestimates.

Systemically healthy Caucasian individuals from Russia, approximately 39 in total and aged about 6 to 95 years, were included as donors. Each donor gave 8 to 10 milliliters of peripheral blood, drawn into EDTA-treated Vacutainer tubes. Ficoll-Paque density-gradient centrifugation was used to isolate PBMCs, with at least 7 million obtained per sample. Trizol reagent was used to extract total RNA from PBMCs, with at least 5.5 micrograms per sample. For every donor, flow cytometry on a PBMC aliquot measured the percentage of naive CD45RAhigh/CD27high T cells. The data also belong to a second study, concerning T cells of mothers and their children. The second publication reports: Nine systemically healthy Caucasian individuals served as donors, namely three mothers together with their six children. cDNA synthesis consumed the entire amount of extracted RNA, loaded at around 1.5 ug RNA in each 15 ul reaction. Sample barcodes and 2-4 random nucleotides were added via the M1S primer in the second PCR. Over 9.5 million TCR beta CDR3 reads were obtained for each mother, and about 3 million reads were obtained for each child. TCR recombination output is similarly shaped by thymic selection in related and unrelated pairs, with a minor effect exerted by inherited differences. Related mother-child pairs always showed normalized repertoire overlap that was slightly higher than in unrelated mother-child pairs, though the difference was never significant. No persistent microchimeric T cell clones were detected, at a sensitivity of 90 to 100 clones per million clonotypes. To look for features that set related mother-child pairs apart from unrelated individuals, the researchers ran deep NGS to compare the TCR beta repertoires of mothers and children. On average, the children were approximately 11 +/- 4 years old, while the mothers were around 40 +/- 4 years old. Libraries were sequenced on Illumina HiSeq 2000 with 100+100 nt paired-end reads after adapter ligation with NEBNext reagents. To prevent cross-contamination, the mother and child libraries were prepared one month apart and sequenced in separate runs. For each donor, somewhere between roughly 500,000 and 2,100,000 distinct TCR beta clonotypes were identified. Naive TCR beta clonotypes were estimated from low-frequency clonotypes matched to each donor's FACS-determined naive share, without sorting.

The material sequenced was blood. The sequence came from a boy between 10 and 17 years old in good health. This sequence uses TRBV7-2 and TRBJ2-1; TRBD1 is perhaps the D gene, given 6 matching bases. The end of the DNA is better explained by TRBJ2-5, so the J call may be wrong. The base sequence is TGTGCCAGCAGGAGAGGACAGCAAGAGACCCAGTACTTC. Protein translation: CASRRGQQETQYF.